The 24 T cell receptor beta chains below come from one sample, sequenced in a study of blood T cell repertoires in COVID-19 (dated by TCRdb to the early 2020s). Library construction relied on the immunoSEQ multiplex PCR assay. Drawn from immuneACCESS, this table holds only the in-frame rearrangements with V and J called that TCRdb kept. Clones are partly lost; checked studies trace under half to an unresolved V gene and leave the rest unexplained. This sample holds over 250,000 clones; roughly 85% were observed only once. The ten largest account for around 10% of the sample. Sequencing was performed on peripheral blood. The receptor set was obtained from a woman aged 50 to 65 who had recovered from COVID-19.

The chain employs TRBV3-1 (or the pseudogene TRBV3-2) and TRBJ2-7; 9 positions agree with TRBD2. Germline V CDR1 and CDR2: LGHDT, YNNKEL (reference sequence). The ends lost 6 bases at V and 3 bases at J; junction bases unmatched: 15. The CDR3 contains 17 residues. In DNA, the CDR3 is TGTGCCAGCAGAACGAGAGCGGGGGGCTTAGGGAACTACGAGCAGTACTTC. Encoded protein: CASRTRAGGLGNYEQYF.

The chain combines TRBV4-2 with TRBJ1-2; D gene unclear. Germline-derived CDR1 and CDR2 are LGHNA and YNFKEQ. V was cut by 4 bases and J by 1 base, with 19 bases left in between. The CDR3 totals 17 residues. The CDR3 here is CASSPSPVSAGNYGYTF. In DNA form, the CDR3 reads TGTGCCAGCAGCCCCAGTCCAGTATCCGCGGGTAACTATGGCTACACCTTC.

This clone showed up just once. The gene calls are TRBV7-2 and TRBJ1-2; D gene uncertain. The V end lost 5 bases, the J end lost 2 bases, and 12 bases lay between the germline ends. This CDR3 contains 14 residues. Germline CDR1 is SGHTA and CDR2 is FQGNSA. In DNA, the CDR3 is TGTGCCAGCAGCCCCTCGGAAGCGAACTATGGCTACACCTTC. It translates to CASSPSEANYGYTF.

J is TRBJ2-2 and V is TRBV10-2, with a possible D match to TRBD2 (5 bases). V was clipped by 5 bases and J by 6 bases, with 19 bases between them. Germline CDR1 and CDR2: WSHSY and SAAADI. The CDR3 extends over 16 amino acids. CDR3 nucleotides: TGCGCCAGCAGTTTGGACCTTTCCGGAGGAGCCGGGGAGCTGTTTTTT. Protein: CASSLDLSGGAGELFF.

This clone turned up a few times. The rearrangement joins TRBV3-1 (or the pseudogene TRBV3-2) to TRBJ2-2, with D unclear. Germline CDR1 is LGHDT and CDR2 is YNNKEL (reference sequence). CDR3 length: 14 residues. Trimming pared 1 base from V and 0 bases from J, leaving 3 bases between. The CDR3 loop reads CASSQVSNTGELFF. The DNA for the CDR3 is TGTGCCAGCAGCCAAGTCTCGAACACCGGGGAGCTGTTTTTT.

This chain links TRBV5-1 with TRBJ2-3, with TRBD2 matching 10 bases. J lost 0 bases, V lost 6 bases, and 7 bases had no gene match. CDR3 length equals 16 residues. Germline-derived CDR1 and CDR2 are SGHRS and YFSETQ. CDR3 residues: CASTASGGQSTDTQYF. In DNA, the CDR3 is TGCGCCAGCACCGCTAGCGGGGGACAAAGCACAGATACGCAGTATTTT.

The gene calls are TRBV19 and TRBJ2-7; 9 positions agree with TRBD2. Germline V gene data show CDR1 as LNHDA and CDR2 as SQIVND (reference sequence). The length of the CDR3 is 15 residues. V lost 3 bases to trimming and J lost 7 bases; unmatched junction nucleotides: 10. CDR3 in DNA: TGTGCCAGTAGTATCGAAGCGGGGGGCCGGGGGGAGCAGTACTTC. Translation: CASSIEAGGRGEQYF.

The CDR3 spells CASSMGRGRIYEQFF. CDR3 bases: TGTGCCAGTAGTATGGGCCGCGGGAGGATTTATGAGCAGTTCTTC. The chain links TRBV19 to TRBJ2-1; 8 positions agree with TRBD2. V was pared by 3 bases and J by 8 bases, with 9 bases of the junction left unmatched. CDR3 length: 15 residues. The germline V gene has CDR1 LNHDA and CDR2 SQIVND (reference sequence).

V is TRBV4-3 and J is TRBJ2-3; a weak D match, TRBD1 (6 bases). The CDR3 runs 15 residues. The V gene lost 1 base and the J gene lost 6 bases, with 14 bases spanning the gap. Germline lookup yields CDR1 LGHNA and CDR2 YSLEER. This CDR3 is CASSQGPGQGDTQYF. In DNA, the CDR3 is TGCGCCAGCAGCCAAGGGCCGGGGCAGGGGGATACGCAGTATTTT.

CDR3 sequence reads: CASSLGQTSYNEQFF. In nucleotides, the CDR3 is TGTGCCAGCAGCTTGGGACAGACCTCCTACAATGAGCAGTTCTTC. The chain is built from TRBV5-8 and TRBJ2-1; TRBD1 is a possible D gene (5 bases). V was shortened by 0 bases and J by 0 bases, with 7 bases between the two germline ends. This CDR3 contains 15 residues. The V gene's germline CDR1 is SGHTS and CDR2 YDEGEE. The full variable domain, in which reference TRBV5-8 and TRBJ2-1 provide the parts outside the CDR3, is EAGVTQSPTHLIKTRGQQATLRCSPISGHTSVYWYQQALGLGLQFLLWYDEGEERNRGNFPPRFSGRQFPNYSSELNVNALELEDSALYLCASSLGQTSYNEQFFGPGTRLTVL.

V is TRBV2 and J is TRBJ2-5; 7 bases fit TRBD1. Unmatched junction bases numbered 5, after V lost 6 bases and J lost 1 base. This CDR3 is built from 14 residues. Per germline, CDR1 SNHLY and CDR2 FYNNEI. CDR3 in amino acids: CASRAGTVQETQYF. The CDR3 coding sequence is TGTGCCAGCAGGGCCGGGACAGTCCAAGAGACCCAGTACTTC.

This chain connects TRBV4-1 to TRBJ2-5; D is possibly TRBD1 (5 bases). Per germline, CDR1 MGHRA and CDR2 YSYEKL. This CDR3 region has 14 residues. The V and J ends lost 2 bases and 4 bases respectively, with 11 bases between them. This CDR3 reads CASSQQPGAETQYF. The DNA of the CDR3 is TGCGCCAGCAGCCAACAGCCTGGGGCAGAGACCCAGTACTTC.

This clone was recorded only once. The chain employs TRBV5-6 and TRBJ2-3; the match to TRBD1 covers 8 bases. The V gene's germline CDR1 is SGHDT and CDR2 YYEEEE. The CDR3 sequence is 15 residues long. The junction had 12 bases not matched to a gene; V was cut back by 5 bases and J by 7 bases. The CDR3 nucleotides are TGTGCCAGCAGTTTAGGACAGGGTAATGTGTATACGCAGTATTTT. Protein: CASSLGQGNVYTQYF.

The CDR3 DNA reads as TGTGCCACCAGTGGGGCGGGGACAGGGAACAATGAGCAGTTCTTC. Encoded protein: CATSGAGTGNNEQFF. The V gene is TRBV24-1, the J gene TRBJ2-1; 9 nucleotides agree with TRBD1. The CDR3 loop spans 15 amino acids. Trimming removed 5 bases from V and 5 bases from J; junction bases left unmatched: 6. Germline CDR1 and CDR2: KGHDR and SFDVKD.

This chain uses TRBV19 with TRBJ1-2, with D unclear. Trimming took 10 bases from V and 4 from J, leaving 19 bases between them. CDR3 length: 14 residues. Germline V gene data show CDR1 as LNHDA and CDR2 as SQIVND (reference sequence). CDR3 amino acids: CATSRESPPYGYTF. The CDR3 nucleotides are TGTGCCACCTCCCGGGAATCCCCCCCCTATGGCTACACCTTC.

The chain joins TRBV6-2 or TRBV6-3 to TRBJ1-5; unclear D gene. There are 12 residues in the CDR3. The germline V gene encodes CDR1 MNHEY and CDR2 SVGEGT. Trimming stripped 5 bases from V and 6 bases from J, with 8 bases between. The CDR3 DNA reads TGTGCCAGCAGTACAGCGGCTCAGCCCCAGCATTTT. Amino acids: CASSTAAQPQHF.

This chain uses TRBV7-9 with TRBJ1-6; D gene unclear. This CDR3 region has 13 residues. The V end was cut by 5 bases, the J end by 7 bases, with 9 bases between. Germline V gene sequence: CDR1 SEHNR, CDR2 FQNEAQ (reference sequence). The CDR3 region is CASSAAGNSPLHF. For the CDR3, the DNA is TGTGCCAGCAGCGCCGCGGGCAATTCACCCCTCCACTTT.

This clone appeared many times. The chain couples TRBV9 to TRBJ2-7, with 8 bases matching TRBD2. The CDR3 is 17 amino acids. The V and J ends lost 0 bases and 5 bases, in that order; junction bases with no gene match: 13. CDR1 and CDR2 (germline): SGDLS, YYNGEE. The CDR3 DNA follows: TGTGCCAGCAGCGTAGGATGGACTAGCAAAGGGTTGAACGAGCAGTACTTC. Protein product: CASSVGWTSKGLNEQYF.

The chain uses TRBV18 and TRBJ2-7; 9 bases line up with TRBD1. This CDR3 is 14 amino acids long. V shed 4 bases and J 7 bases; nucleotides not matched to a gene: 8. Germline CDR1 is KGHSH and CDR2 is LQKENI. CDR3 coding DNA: TGTGCCAGCTCACGAACAGGGGGCCAGGGAGAGCAGTACTTC. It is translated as CASSRTGGQGEQYF.

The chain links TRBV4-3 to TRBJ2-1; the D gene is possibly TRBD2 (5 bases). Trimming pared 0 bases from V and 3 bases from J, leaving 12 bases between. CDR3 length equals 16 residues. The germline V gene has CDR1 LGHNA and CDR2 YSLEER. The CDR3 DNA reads TGCGCCAGCAGCCAAGATATCCTAGCAGACTACAATGAGCAGTTCTTC. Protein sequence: CASSQDILADYNEQFF.

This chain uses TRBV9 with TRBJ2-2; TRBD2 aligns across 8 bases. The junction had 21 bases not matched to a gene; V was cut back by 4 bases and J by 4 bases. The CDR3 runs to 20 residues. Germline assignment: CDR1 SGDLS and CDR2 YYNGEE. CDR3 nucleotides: TGTGCCAGCAGCCTGTACTCGGGACTAGAGGGCGTTAGGAGCACCGGGGAGCTGTTTTTT. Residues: CASSLYSGLEGVRSTGELFF.

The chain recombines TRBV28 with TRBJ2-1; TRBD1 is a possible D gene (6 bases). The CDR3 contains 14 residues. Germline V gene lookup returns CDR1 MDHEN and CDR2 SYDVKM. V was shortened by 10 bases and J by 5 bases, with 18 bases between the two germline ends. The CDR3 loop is CANPNPGHDNEQFF. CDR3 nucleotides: TGTGCCAACCCCAACCCGGGACACGACAATGAGCAGTTCTTC.

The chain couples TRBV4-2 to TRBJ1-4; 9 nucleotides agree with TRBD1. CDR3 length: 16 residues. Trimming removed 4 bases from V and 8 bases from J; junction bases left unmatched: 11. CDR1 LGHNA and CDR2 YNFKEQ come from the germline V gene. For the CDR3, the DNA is TGTGCCAGCAGCCCCGATTCCGGGACAGGGAGGGAAAAACTGTTTTTT. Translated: CASSPDSGTGREKLFF.

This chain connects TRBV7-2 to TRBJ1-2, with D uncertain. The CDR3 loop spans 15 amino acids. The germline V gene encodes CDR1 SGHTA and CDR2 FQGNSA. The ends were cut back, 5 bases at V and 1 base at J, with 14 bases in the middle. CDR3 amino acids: CASSPLAEYNYGYTF. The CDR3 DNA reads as TGTGCCAGCAGCCCCTTGGCGGAGTATAACTATGGCTACACCTTC.